This TCR beta chain comes out of a study of cytomegalovirus exposure and HLA in healthy donors. Turning to the study itself: Counted in an early data release were about 80 million unique TCRs from HLA-typed donors.

Researchers ran the PCR with 60 Vbeta and 13 Jbeta primers. TCRdb keeps only in-frame clones here, not all; method: immunoSEQ multiplex PCR. The sample carries about 110,000 clones, about 86% recorded once. Trimming shortened V by 0 bases and J by 4 bases, and 9 bases separated the two germline ends. Germline CDR1 and CDR2: MNHEY and SVGAGI. CDR3 size: 14 residues. The source of this sequence is a woman between 25 and 40 years old in good health and CMV-seronegative. The specimen was PBMCs. This chain uses TRBV6-5 with TRBJ1-1; perhaps TRBD1 as D (5 bases). The CDR3, as DNA: TGTGCCAGCAGTTACTCGTTGCAGGGCACTGAAGCTTTCTTT. It codes for CASSYSLQGTEAFF.